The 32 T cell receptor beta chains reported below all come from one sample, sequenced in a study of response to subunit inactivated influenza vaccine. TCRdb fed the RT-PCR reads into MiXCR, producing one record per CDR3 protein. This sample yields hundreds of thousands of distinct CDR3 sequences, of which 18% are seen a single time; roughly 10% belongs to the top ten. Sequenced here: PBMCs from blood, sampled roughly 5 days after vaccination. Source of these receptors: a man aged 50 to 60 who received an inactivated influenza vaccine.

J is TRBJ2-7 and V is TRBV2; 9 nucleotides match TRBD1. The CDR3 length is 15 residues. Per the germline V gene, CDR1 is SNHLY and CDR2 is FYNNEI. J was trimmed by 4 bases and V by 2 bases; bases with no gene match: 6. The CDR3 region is CASSEWQGTGYEQYF. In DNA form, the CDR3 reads TGTGCCAGCAGTGAATGGCAGGGGACAGGGTACGAGCAGTACTTC.

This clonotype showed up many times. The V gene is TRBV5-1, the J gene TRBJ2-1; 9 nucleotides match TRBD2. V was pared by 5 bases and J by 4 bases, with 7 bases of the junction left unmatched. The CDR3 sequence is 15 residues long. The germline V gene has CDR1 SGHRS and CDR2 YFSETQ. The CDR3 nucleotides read TGCGCCAGCAGATCCGGGACTAGCCCTTACAATGAGCAGTTCTTC. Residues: CASRSGTSPYNEQFF.

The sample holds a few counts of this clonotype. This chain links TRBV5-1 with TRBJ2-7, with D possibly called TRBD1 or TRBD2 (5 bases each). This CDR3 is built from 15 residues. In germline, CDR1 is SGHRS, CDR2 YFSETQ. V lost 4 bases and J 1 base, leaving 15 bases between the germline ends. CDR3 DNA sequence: TGCGCCAGCAGCCTGCCCGGGACGCCATCCTACGAGCAGTACTTC. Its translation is CASSLPGTPSYEQYF.

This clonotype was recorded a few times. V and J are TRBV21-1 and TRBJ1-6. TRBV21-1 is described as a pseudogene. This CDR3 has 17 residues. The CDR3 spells CASSKDPFSSYNSPLHF. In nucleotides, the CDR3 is TGTGCCAGCAGCAAAGATCCCTTCAGCTCCTATAATTCACCCCTCCACTTT.

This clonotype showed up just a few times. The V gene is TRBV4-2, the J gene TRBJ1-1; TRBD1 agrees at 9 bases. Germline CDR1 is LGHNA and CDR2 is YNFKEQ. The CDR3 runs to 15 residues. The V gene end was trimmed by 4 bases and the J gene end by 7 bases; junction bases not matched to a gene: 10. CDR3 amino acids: CASSPLPGQGNEAFF. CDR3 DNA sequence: TGTGCCAGCAGCCCCTTACCGGGACAGGGCAATGAAGCTTTCTTT.

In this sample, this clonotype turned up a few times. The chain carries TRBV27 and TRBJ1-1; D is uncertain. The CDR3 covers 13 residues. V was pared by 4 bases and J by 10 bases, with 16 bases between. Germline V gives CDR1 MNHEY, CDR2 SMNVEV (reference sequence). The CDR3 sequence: CASSSTDGVAAFF. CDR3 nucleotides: TGTGCCAGCAGTTCGACGGACGGGGTTGCAGCTTTCTTT.

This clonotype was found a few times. The CDR3 reads CAISELRSTMSTEAFF. In nucleotides, the CDR3 is TGTGCCATCAGTGAGTTACGGAGTACTATGAGCACTGAAGCTTTCTTT. V gene TRBV10-3 combines with J gene TRBJ1-1, with unresolved D. V dropped 1 base and J dropped 4 bases, with 16 bases sitting between them. Germline V gene sequence: CDR1 ENHRY, CDR2 SYGVKD. This CDR3 is built from 16 residues.

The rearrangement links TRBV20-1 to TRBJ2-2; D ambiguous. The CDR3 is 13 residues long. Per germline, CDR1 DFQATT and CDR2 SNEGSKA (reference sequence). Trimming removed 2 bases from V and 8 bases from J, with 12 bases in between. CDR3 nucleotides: TGCAGTGCTAGAACCCCTAATCTTGGGGAGCTGTTTTTT. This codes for CSARTPNLGELFF.

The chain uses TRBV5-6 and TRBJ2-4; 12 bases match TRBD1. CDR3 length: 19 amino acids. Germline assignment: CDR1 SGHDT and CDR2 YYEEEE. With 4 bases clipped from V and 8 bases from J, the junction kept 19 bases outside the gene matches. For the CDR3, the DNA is TGTGCCAGCAGCGTTACCGGGACAGGGGGCGATCCCCAAAGGGACATTCAGTACTTC. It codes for CASSVTGTGGDPQRDIQYF. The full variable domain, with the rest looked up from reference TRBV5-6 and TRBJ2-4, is DAGVTQSPTHLIKTRGQQVTLRCSPKSGHDTVSWYQQALGQGPQFIFQYYEEEERQRGNFPDRFSGHQFPNYSSELNVNALLLGDSALYLCASSVTGTGGDPQRDIQYFGAGTRLSVL.

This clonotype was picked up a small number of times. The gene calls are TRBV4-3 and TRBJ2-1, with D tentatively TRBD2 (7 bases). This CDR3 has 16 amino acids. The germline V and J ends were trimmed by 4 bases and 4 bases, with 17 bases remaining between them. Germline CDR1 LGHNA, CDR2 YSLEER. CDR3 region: CASSRGVGGAYNEQFF. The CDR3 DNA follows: TGCGCCAGCAGCCGGGGCGTGGGGGGGGCATACAATGAGCAGTTCTTC.

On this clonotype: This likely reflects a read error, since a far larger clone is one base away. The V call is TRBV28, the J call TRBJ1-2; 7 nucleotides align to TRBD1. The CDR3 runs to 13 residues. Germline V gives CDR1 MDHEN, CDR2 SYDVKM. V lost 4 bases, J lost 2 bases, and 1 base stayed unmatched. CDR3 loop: CASSWGQNYGYTF. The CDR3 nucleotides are TGTGCCAGCAGTTGGGGACAGAACTATGGCTACACCTTC.

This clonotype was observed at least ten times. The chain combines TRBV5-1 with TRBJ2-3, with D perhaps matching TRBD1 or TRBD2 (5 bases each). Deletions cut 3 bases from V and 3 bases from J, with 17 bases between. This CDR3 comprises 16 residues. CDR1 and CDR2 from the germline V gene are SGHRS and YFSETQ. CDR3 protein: CASSSGRTDPTDTQYF. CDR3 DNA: TGCGCCAGCAGCTCGGGACGGACGGACCCAACAGATACGCAGTATTTT.

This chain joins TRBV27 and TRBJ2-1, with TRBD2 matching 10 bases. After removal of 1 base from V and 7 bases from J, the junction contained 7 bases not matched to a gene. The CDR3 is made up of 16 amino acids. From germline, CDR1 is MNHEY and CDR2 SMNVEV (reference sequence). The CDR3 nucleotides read TGTGCCAGCAGTTTATACAGCGGGGGGGCCCGGAATGAGCAGTTCTTC. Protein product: CASSLYSGGARNEQFF.

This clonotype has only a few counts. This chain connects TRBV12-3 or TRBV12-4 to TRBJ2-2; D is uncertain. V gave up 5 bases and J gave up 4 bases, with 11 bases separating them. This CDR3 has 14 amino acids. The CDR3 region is CASSPRTGTGELFF. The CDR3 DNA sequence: TGTGCCAGCAGTCCCCGGACGGGCACCGGGGAGCTGTTTTTT.

The CDR3, as DNA: TGTGCCACCGGATCCGGGACAGGGCCACCCTACGAGCAGTACTTC. Translation gives CATGSGTGPPYEQYF. J is TRBJ2-7 and V is TRBV10-3; 9 bases fit TRBD1. Germline V gene data show CDR1 as ENHRY and CDR2 as SYGVKD. V lost 10 bases, J lost 2 bases, and 12 bases stayed unmatched. CDR3 length equals 15 residues.

This CDR3 is CASGKAGSSYNEQFF. The CDR3 nucleotides read TGTGCCAGCGGAAAAGCGGGTAGCTCCTACAATGAGCAGTTCTTC. This chain connects TRBV27 to TRBJ2-1, with a tentative D call TRBD2 (6 bases). CDR3 length equals 15 residues. V lost 8 bases and J 0 bases, leaving 14 bases between the germline ends. Germline CDR1 is MNHEY and CDR2 is SMNVEV (reference sequence).

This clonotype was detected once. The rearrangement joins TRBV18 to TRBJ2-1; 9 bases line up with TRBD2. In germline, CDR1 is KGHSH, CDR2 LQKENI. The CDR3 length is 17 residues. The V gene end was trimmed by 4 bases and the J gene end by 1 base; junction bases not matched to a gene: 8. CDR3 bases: TGTGCCAGCTCACAGAGGACTAGCGACCATTCCTACAATGAGCAGTTCTTC. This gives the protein CASSQRTSDHSYNEQFF.

CDR3 region: CASSGTGTNAETQYF. For the CDR3, the DNA is TGCGCCAGCAGCGGGACCGGGACGAACGCAGAGACCCAGTACTTC. The gene calls are TRBV5-1 and TRBJ2-5, with D perhaps assigned TRBD1 or TRBD2 (5 bases each). This CDR3 region has 15 residues. Germline CDR1 and CDR2: SGHRS and YFSETQ. V shed 4 bases and J shed 4 bases, with 17 bases lying between them.

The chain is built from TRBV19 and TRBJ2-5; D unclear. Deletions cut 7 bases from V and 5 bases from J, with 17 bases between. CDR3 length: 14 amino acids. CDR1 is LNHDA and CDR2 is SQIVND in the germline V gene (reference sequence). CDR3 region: CASTPGPSFETQYF. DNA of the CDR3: TGTGCCAGTACCCCCGGACCATCTTTTGAGACCCAGTACTTC.

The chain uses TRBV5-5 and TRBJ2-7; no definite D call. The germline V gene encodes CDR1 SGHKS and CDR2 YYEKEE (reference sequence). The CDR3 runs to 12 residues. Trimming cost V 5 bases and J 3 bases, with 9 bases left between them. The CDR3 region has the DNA TGTGCCAGCAGGCAAGGGTTCTACGAGCAGTACTTC. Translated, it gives CASRQGFYEQYF.

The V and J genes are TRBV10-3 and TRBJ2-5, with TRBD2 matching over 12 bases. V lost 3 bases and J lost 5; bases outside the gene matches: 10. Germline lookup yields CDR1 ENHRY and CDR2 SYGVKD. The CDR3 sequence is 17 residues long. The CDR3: CAISDGLAGSLGETQYF. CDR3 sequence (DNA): TGTGCCATCAGTGATGGACTAGCGGGATCTTTGGGGGAGACCCAGTACTTC.

This CDR3 reads CASSFRTSKSSGNTIYF. DNA for the CDR3: TGTGCCAGCAGCTTTCGCACCAGCAAAAGCTCTGGAAACACCATATATTTT. The gene calls are TRBV7-9 and TRBJ1-3; D unclear. Germline V gene data show CDR1 as SEHNR and CDR2 as FQNEAQ (reference sequence). Trimming removed 3 bases from V and 0 bases from J, with 15 bases in between. CDR3 size: 17 residues. Looking up the rest from reference TRBV7-9 and TRBJ1-3 gives the full variable domain: DTGVSQNPRHKITKRGQNVTFRCDPISEHNRLYWYRQTLGQGPEFLTYFQNEAQLEKSRLLSDRFSAERPKGSFSTLEIQRTEQGDSAMYLCASSFRTSKSSGNTIYFGEGSWLTVV.

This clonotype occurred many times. CDR3 DNA: TGTGCCAGCAGCTTAAACCAGGGGTCCAATCAGCCCCAGCATTTT. Translated, it gives CASSLNQGSNQPQHF. The chain recombines TRBV7-2 with TRBJ1-5; D perhaps matches TRBD1 (6 bases). V was pared by 2 bases and J by 3 bases, with 11 bases between. The V gene's germline CDR1 is SGHTA and CDR2 FQGNSA. The length of the CDR3 is 15 residues.

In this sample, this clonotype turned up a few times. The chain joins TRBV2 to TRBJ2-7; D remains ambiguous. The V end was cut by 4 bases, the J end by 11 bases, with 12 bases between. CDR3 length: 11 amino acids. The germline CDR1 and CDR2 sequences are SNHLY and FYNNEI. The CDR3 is CASSAEPGEYF. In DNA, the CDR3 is TGTGCCAGCAGTGCTGAGCCTGGGGAGTACTTC.

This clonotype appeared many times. The CDR3 coding sequence is TGTGCCAGCAGCCCTCGCCACAGCCCGGGAGACGAGCAGTACTTC. Translation: CASSPRHSPGDEQYF. The V and J genes are TRBV12-3 or TRBV12-4 and TRBJ2-7; TRBD2 might be the D (6 bases). CDR3 length equals 15 residues. Trimming removed 6 bases at V and 5 bases at J, with 20 bases between.

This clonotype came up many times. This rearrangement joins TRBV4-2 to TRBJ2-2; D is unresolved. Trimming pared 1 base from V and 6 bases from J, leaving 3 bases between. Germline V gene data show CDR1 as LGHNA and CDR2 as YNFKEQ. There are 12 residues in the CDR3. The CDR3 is CASSQVAGELFF. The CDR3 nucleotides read TGTGCCAGCAGCCAAGTCGCCGGGGAGCTGTTTTTT.

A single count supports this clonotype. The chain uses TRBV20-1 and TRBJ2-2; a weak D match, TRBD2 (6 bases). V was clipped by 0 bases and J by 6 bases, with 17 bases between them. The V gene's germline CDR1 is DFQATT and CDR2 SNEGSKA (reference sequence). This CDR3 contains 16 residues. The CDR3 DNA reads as TGCAGTGCTAGAGATACGAGGCAAGGGGAGGCCGGGGAGCTGTTTTTT. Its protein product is CSARDTRQGEAGELFF.

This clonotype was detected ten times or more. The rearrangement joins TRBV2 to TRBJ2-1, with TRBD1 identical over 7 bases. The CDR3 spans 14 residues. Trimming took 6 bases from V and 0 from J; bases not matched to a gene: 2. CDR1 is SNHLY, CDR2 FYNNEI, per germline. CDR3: CASRRQGSYNEQFF. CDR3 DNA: TGTGCCAGCAGACGACAGGGCTCCTACAATGAGCAGTTCTTC.

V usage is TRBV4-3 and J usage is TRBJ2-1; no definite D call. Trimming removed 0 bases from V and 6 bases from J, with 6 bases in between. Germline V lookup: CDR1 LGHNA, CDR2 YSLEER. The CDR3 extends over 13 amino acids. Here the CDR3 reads CASSQEVGNEQFF. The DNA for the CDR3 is TGCGCCAGCAGCCAAGAGGTCGGCAATGAGCAGTTCTTC.

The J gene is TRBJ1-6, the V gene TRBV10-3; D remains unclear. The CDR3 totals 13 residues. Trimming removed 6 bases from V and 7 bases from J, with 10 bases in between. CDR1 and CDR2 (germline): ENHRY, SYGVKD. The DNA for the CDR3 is TGTGCCATCAGCCAGGACGGGAATTCACCCCTCCACTTT. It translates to CAISQDGNSPLHF.

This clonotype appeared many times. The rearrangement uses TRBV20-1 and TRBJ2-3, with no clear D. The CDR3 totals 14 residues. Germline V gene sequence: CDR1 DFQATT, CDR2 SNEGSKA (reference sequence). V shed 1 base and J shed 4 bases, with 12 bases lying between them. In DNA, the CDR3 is TGCAGTGCTAGAGCACCGGATGGTCCAGATACGCAGTATTTT. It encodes CSARAPDGPDTQYF.

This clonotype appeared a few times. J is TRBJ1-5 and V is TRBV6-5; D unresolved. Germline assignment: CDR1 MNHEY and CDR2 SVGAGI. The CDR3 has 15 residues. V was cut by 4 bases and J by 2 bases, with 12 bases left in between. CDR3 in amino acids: CASSSAGNGNQPQHF. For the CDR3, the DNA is TGTGCCAGCAGTTCCGCTGGCAACGGCAATCAGCCCCAGCATTTT.